A single sample is the source of the 5 T cell receptor beta chains below, sequenced in a study of blood T cell repertoires in COVID-19 (TCRdb year 2020). Libraries were constructed by the immunoSEQ multiplex PCR assay. The immuneACCESS repertoire file appears here via TCRdb, limited to in-frame rearrangements. These files lack a portion of the clones; in checked studies, under half of the deficit traces to unresolved V genes, and the cause of the others is not known. Across this sample there are 300,000 to 450,000 clones, with around 87% seen only once. Jointly, the top ten make up 2.5% to 3.5% of the sample. The specimen sequenced was peripheral blood. These receptors were collected from a human donor in a cohort sampled during active COVID-19.

This clone was seen more than once but under ten times. The V call is TRBV18, the J call TRBJ2-5, with D possibly TRBD2 on 6 matching bases. CDR1 and CDR2 (germline): KGHSH, LQKENI. This CDR3 is 13 amino acids long. Trimming shortened V by 3 bases and J by 2 bases, and 7 bases separated the two germline ends. This CDR3 is CASSPGSQETQYF. CDR3 DNA sequence: TGTGCCAGCTCACCCGGGAGTCAAGAGACCCAGTACTTC. The full variable domain, with the rest looked up from reference TRBV18 and TRBJ2-5, is NAGVMQNPRHLVRRRGQEARLRCSPMKGHSHVYWYRQLPEEGLKFMVYLQKENIIDESGMPKERFSAEFPKEGPSILRIQQVVRGDSAAYFCASSPGSQETQYFGPGTRLLVL.

This chain joins TRBV29-1 and TRBJ2-1; D remains ambiguous. V was cut by 4 bases and J by 3 bases, with 7 bases left in between. Germline loops: CDR1 SQVTM, CDR2 ANQGSEA. The CDR3 covers 12 residues. The CDR3 region has the DNA TGCAGCGTTGGTCCCCACTACAATGAGCAGTTCTTC. This encodes CSVGPHYNEQFF.

CDR3 sequence: CASSSSGASYEQYF. CDR3 nucleotides: TGTGCCAGCAGTTCCTCGGGGGCCTCCTACGAGCAGTACTTC. The chain joins TRBV6-2 or TRBV6-3 to TRBJ2-7; the D call may be TRBD1 or TRBD2 (6 bases each). The V end lost 4 bases, the J end lost 0 bases, and 10 bases lay between the germline ends. Per the germline V gene, CDR1 is MNHEY and CDR2 is SVGEGT. The CDR3 is made up of 14 amino acids.

A word on this clone: Other DNA sequences in this specimen translate into the identical CDR3. The chain couples TRBV28 to TRBJ1-6; unclear D gene. Looked up from germline, CDR1 is MDHEN and CDR2 is SYDVKM. This CDR3 is 16 amino acids long. V was cut by 6 bases and J by 0 bases, with 12 bases left in between. The CDR3 DNA is TGTGCCAGCAGCCCTACGGGAAGCTCCTATAATTCACCCCTCCACTTT. Amino acid sequence: CASSPTGSSYNSPLHF.

The CDR3 DNA follows: TGTGCCAGCACCAGCGGCCTATGGGGCACAGATACGCAGTATTTT. Amino acid sequence: CASTSGLWGTDTQYF. This chain connects TRBV2 to TRBJ2-3; weak D call: TRBD2 (5 bases). CDR3 length: 15 amino acids. Germline V gives CDR1 SNHLY, CDR2 FYNNEI. The ends were cut back, 7 bases at V and 1 base at J, with 15 bases in the middle. The entire variable domain, with the rest obtained from reference TRBV2 and TRBJ2-3, is as follows: EPEVTQTPSHQVTQMGQEVILRCVPISNHLYFYWYRQILGQKVEFLVSFYNNEISEKSEIFDDQFSVERPDGSNFTLKIRSTKLEDSAMYFCASTSGLWGTDTQYFGPGTRLTVL.